Below are 20 T cell receptor beta chains sequenced from a single sample in a study of blood T cell repertoires in COVID-19. Method: immunoSEQ multiplex PCR; TCRdb's copy keeps in-frame clones and lacks some. Of around 63,000 clones in the sample, around 87% were seen once. Material for sequencing was peripheral blood. These receptors were obtained from a woman in her fifties or sixties with COVID-19, enrolled during active disease.

The V gene is TRBV4-1, the J gene TRBJ2-3; 14 positions agree with TRBD2. Looked up from germline, CDR1 is MGHRA and CDR2 is YSYEKL. This CDR3 region has 17 residues. V trimming: 1 base; J trimming: 5 bases; junction bases outside the gene matches: 5. In DNA, the CDR3 is TGCGCCAGCAGCCAAGCGGGACTAGCGGGAGCGAGAGATACGCAGTATTTT. Translation gives CASSQAGLAGARDTQYF.

The chain's CDR3 is CASSIDWGDNQPQHF. CDR3 bases: TGTGCCAGTAGTATAGATTGGGGGGACAATCAGCCCCAGCATTTT. The gene calls are TRBV19 and TRBJ1-5; possibly TRBD1 for D (5 bases). CDR3 size: 15 residues. V dropped 0 bases and J dropped 3 bases, with 9 bases sitting between them. Germline CDR1 is LNHDA and CDR2 is SQIVND (reference sequence).

J is TRBJ2-7 and V is TRBV30; 7 bases map to TRBD1. V lost 3 bases and J lost 7; bases outside the gene matches: 9. CDR1 and CDR2 (germline): GTSNPN, SVGIG (reference sequence). The CDR3 spans 13 residues. The CDR3 loop is CAWRGQTAREQYF. CDR3 nucleotides: TGTGCCTGGAGGGGACAGACGGCCAGAGAGCAGTACTTC.

This sequence joins TRBV4-3 and TRBJ1-3; D remains unclear. The CDR3 has 18 amino acids. The germline CDR1 and CDR2 sequences are LGHNA and YSLEER. V was clipped by 2 bases and J by 0 bases, with 17 bases between them. The CDR3 DNA is TGCGCCAGCAGCCAACTCCTCCCGGGATCTCCCTCTGGAAACACCATATATTTT. It encodes CASSQLLPGSPSGNTIYF.

This clone was seen a single time. The chain combines TRBV24-1 with TRBJ1-5; D possibly corresponds to TRBD1 (5 bases). The CDR3 loop spans 15 amino acids. V was cut by 5 bases and J by 2 bases, with 12 bases left in between. Germline V gene sequence: CDR1 KGHDR, CDR2 SFDVKD. Here the CDR3 reads CATSVGGGGNQPQHF. The CDR3 bases are TGTGCCACCAGTGTTGGGGGAGGGGGCAATCAGCCCCAGCATTTT.

This chain connects TRBV6-5 to TRBJ2-7; 8 nucleotides agree with TRBD1. Losses at the gene ends were 4 bases for V and 0 bases for J; bases not matched to a gene: 2. CDR3 size: 14 residues. The germline V gene has CDR1 MNHEY and CDR2 SVGAGI. CDR3 sequence (DNA): TGTGCCAGCAGTTTGGACAGGGCCTCCTACGAGCAGTACTTC. Its protein is CASSLDRASYEQYF.

The rearrangement joins TRBV30 to TRBJ1-1; TRBD1 agrees at 8 bases. The CDR3 has 14 amino acids. CDR1 and CDR2 (germline): GTSNPN, SVGIG (reference sequence). Trimming took 2 bases from V and 2 from J; bases not matched to a gene: 4. CDR3 protein: CAWSRGQENTEAFF. The CDR3 DNA follows: TGTGCCTGGAGTAGGGGACAGGAAAACACTGAAGCTTTCTTT.

This rearrangement joins TRBV5-4 to TRBJ2-3, with TRBD1 matching over 9 bases. Losses at the gene ends were 4 bases for V and 3 bases for J; bases not matched to a gene: 12. The CDR3 spans 17 residues. CDR1 is SGHNT, CDR2 YYREEE, per germline (reference sequence). The CDR3 loop reads CASSNPGTGWGTDTQYF. The CDR3 DNA sequence: TGTGCCAGCAGCAACCCCGGGACAGGGTGGGGGACAGATACGCAGTATTTT.

V usage is TRBV7-6 and J usage is TRBJ2-1, with TRBD2 as a possible D gene (5 bases). This CDR3 comprises 15 residues. Germline assignment: CDR1 SGHVS and CDR2 FNYEAQ. V lost 5 bases to trimming and J lost 6 bases, with 17 bases between them. The CDR3 sequence: CASSIEVALGNEQFF. For the CDR3, the DNA is TGTGCCAGCAGCATAGAAGTAGCGTTAGGCAATGAGCAGTTCTTC.

This clone has more than one count but fewer than ten. The chain links TRBV2 to TRBJ2-7; D is undetermined. The CDR3 is 11 amino acids. Germline V gene sequence: CDR1 SNHLY, CDR2 FYNNEI. The germline V and J ends were trimmed by 6 bases and 1 base, with 4 bases remaining between them. The CDR3 sequence: CASRESYEQYF. DNA of the CDR3: TGTGCCAGCAGGGAGTCCTACGAGCAGTACTTC.

This rearrangement joins TRBV10-3 to TRBJ1-2; D gene unclear. Looked up from germline, CDR1 is ENHRY and CDR2 is SYGVKD. V lost 3 bases and J lost 12, with 14 bases in between. CDR3 size: 12 residues. The CDR3 spells CAISDQAGFHTF. In nucleotides, the CDR3 is TGTGCCATCAGTGATCAGGCAGGATTTCACACCTTC.

This chain uses TRBV27 with TRBJ2-1; D is unresolved. The CDR3 has 15 amino acids. V lost 6 bases and J lost 5, with 17 bases in between. Germline V CDR1 and CDR2: MNHEY, SMNVEV (reference sequence). The CDR3 nucleotides read TGTGCCAGCAGCGTGTTGGGCTCCCAGAACAATGAGCAGTTCTTC. Translated: CASSVLGSQNNEQFF.

The sample holds one count of this clone. V usage is TRBV6-9 and J usage is TRBJ2-5; tentatively, D is TRBD2 (6 bases). Trimming removed 8 bases at V and 4 bases at J, with 20 bases between. The CDR3 totals 15 residues. Germline V gives CDR1 MNHGY, CDR2 SVAAGI. The CDR3 DNA follows: TGTGCCAGCCCCCCCATCGAGCGGGCGGCAGAGACCCAGTACTTC. This sequence encodes CASPPIERAAETQYF.

This chain links TRBV25-1 with TRBJ1-4; D is undetermined. Germline lookup yields CDR1 MGHDK and CDR2 SYGVNS. This CDR3 comprises 13 residues. Trimming removed 7 bases at V and 8 bases at J, with 14 bases between. The CDR3 region has the DNA TGTGCCAGCACCCAGAGGACGGGGGAAAAACTGTTTTTT. Its translation is CASTQRTGEKLFF. Based on the CDR3 plus reference TRBV25-1 and TRBJ1-4, the full variable domain is EADIYQTPRYLVIGTGKKITLECSQTMGHDKMYWYQQDPGMELHLIHYSYGVNSTEKGDLSSESTVSRIRTEHFPLTLESARPSHTSQYLCASTQRTGEKLFFGSGTQLSVL.

This clone appeared a few times. V and J are TRBV14 and TRBJ1-6; a possible D gene is TRBD1 (6 bases). Trimming shortened V by 0 bases and J by 7 bases, and 7 bases separated the two germline ends. Looked up from germline, CDR1 is SGHDN and CDR2 is FVKESK. The CDR3 spans 14 residues. CDR3 loop: CASSQDRGNSPLHF. CDR3 nucleotide sequence: TGTGCCAGCAGCCAAGATAGGGGGAATTCACCCCTCCACTTT. Supplemented by reference TRBV14 and TRBJ1-6, the full variable domain reads EAGVTQFPSHSVIEKGQTVTLRCDPISGHDNLYWYRRVMGKEIKFLLHFVKESKQDESGMPNNRFLAERTGGTYSTLKVQPAELEDSGVYFCASSQDRGNSPLHFGNGTRLTVT.

The chain has TRBV9 and TRBJ2-1; 9 bases map to TRBD2. The CDR3 totals 16 residues. CDR1 and CDR2 (germline): SGDLS, YYNGEE. With V trimmed by 3 bases and J by 1 base, 5 bases remained unmatched. The CDR3: CASSDAREGSYNEQFF. Written as DNA, the CDR3 is TGTGCCAGCAGCGACGCGCGGGAGGGGTCCTACAATGAGCAGTTCTTC.

This sequence joins TRBV7-3 and TRBJ2-6; 8 positions agree with TRBD2. The CDR3 has 16 residues. Per the germline V gene, CDR1 is SGHTA and CDR2 is FQGTGA. Trimming at V came to 5 bases and at J to 2 bases, leaving 5 bases not matched to a gene. CDR3 sequence reads: CASSPRRGAGANVLTF. CDR3 bases: TGTGCCAGCAGCCCCCGGCGGGGGGCTGGGGCCAACGTCCTGACTTTC.

The CDR3 nucleotides are TGTGCCAGCAGTTACTGGGGACTAGCAGATTACAATGAGCAGTTCTTC. This codes for CASSYWGLADYNEQFF. V gene TRBV6-2 or TRBV6-3 combines with J gene TRBJ2-1, with 9 bases lining up with TRBD2. CDR3 size: 16 residues. The ends lost 1 base at V and 4 bases at J; junction bases unmatched: 5. Germline V lookup: CDR1 MNHEY, CDR2 SVGEGT.

The genes are TRBV28 and TRBJ2-7; no firm D call. Trimming stripped 5 bases from V and 1 base from J, with 15 bases between. This CDR3 contains 15 residues. The germline V gene encodes CDR1 MDHEN and CDR2 SYDVKM. In nucleotides, the CDR3 is TGTGCCAGCAGTGTCCGCGGCTACGCTTCCTACGAGCAGTACTTC. The encoded protein is CASSVRGYASYEQYF.

The genes are TRBV19 and TRBJ2-1; D may be TRBD2 (5 bases). Deletions cut 3 bases from V and 4 bases from J, with 10 bases between. The CDR3 loop spans 14 amino acids. CDR1 is LNHDA, CDR2 SQIVND, per germline (reference sequence). The chain's CDR3 is CASSIRGLYNEQFF. Written as DNA, the CDR3 is TGTGCCAGTAGTATTCGTGGACTGTACAATGAGCAGTTCTTC. Variable domain in full (rest from reference TRBV19 and TRBJ2-1): DGGITQSPKYLFRKEGQNVTLSCEQNLNHDAMYWYRQDPGQGLRLIYYSQIVNDFQKGDIAEGYSVSREKKESFPLTVTSAQKNPTAFYLCASSIRGLYNEQFFGPGTRLTVL.